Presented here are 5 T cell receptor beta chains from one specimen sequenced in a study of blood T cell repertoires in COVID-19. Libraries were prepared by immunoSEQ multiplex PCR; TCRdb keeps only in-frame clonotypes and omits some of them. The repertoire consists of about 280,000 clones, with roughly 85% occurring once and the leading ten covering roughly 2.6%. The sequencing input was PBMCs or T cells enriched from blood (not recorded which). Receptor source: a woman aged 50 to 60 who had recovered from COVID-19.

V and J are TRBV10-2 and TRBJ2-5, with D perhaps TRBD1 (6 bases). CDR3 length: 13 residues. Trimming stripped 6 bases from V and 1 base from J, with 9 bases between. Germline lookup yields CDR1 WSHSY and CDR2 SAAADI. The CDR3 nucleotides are TGCGCCAGCAGGAAGGGGGTCCAAGAGACCCAGTACTTC. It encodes CASRKGVQETQYF.

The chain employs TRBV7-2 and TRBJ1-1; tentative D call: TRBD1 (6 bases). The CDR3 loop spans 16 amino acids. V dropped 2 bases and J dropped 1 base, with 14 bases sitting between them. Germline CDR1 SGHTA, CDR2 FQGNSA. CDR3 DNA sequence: TGTGCCAGCAGCTTATCGCTGACAGGAGGGAACACTGAAGCTTTCTTT. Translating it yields CASSLSLTGGNTEAFF.

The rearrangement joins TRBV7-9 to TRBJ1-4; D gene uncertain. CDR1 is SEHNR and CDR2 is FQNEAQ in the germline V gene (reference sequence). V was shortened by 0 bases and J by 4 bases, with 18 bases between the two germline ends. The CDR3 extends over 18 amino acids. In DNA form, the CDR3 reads TGTGCCAGCAGCTTAGCGCTGGCGGCCAGCGACCTTAATGAAAAACTGTTTTTT. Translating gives CASSLALAASDLNEKLFF.

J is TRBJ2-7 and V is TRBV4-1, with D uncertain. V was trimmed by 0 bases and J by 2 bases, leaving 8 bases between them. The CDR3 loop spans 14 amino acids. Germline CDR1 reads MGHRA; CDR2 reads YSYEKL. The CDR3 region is CASSQDYFTYEQYF. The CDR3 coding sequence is TGCGCCAGCAGCCAAGATTACTTTACCTACGAGCAGTACTTC.

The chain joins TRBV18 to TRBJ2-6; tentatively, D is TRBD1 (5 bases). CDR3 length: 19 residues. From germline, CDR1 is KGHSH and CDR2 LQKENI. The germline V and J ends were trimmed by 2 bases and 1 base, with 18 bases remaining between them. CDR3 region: CASSPVTGQGSSGANVLTF. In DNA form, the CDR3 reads TGTGCCAGCTCACCAGTCACAGGCCAGGGTAGTTCTGGGGCCAACGTCCTGACTTTC.